This T cell receptor beta chain was recovered during a study of blood T cell repertoires in COVID-19. Sequenced by immunoSEQ multiplex PCR; TCRdb stores in-frame clones only, minus some. The sample includes 45,000 or so clones, around 86% of them seen just once. This clone has just a few counts. The germline V gene encodes CDR1 MRHNA and CDR2 SNTAGT. V gave up 2 bases and J gave up 12 bases, with 23 bases separating them. This CDR3 has 15 residues. The sequencing input was peripheral blood. The origin of this receptor is a man between 40 and 49 years old with active COVID-19. This rearrangement joins TRBV6-4 to TRBJ2-7, with D perhaps TRBD2 (6 bases). The CDR3 loop reads CASSDPIRRRDSSYF. The CDR3 nucleotides read TGTGCCAGCAGTGACCCTATCCGACGCCGGGACTCTTCGTACTTC.